Below, 31 T cell receptor beta chains from the same sample are listed, as sequenced in a study of blood T cell repertoires in COVID-19. Clones were sequenced by immunoSEQ multiplex PCR, and TCRdb holds only the in-frame ones, with some missing. The sample has 470,000 or so clones; roughly 91% are singletons. Material for sequencing was peripheral blood. The source is a woman aged 25 to 39 with acute or convalescent COVID-19.

The V gene is TRBV7-9, the J gene TRBJ2-7; no clear D gene. CDR1 and CDR2 (germline): SEHNR, FQNEAQ (reference sequence). The CDR3 runs to 13 residues. Between the trimmed V and J ends, which lost 5 bases and 3 bases, there was a span of 11 bases. CDR3 DNA sequence: TGTGCCAGCAGCCCAGAGGTCGACTACGAGCAGTACTTC. Its translation: CASSPEVDYEQYF.

The chain recombines TRBV18 with TRBJ1-4; 8 bases are a match to TRBD1. Germline lookup yields CDR1 KGHSH and CDR2 LQKENI. The CDR3 is 16 amino acids. J was trimmed by 0 bases and V by 4 bases; bases with no gene match: 4. DNA of the CDR3: TGTGCCAGCTCACTTCAGGGGGCATCAACTAATGAAAAACTGTTTTTT. Translated: CASSLQGASTNEKLFF.

This clone was seen more than once but under ten times. The chain employs TRBV6-2 or TRBV6-3 and TRBJ2-2, with D maybe TRBD1 (5 bases). The CDR3 totals 16 residues. Germline V gives CDR1 MNHEY, CDR2 SVGEGT. V was pared by 1 base and J by 4 bases, with 13 bases between. This CDR3 reads CASSYLGPPGTGELFF. The DNA for the CDR3 is TGTGCCAGCAGTTACTTGGGGCCCCCGGGCACCGGGGAGCTGTTTTTT.

This chain links TRBV11-2 with TRBJ1-1; D unresolved. This CDR3 is built from 12 residues. Trimming took off 5 bases at V and 7 bases at J, with 11 bases between the two ends. In germline, CDR1 is SGHAT, CDR2 FQNNGV. CDR3 sequence (DNA): TGTGCCAGCAGCCAAATCCACGGTGAAGCTTTCTTT. Amino acids: CASSQIHGEAFF.

V is TRBV19 and J is TRBJ1-3, with unresolved D. Trimming stripped 3 bases from V and 3 bases from J, with 9 bases between. CDR1 LNHDA and CDR2 SQIVND come from the germline V gene (reference sequence). This CDR3 spans 14 amino acids. CDR3 region: CASSIYPDGNTIYF. As DNA, the CDR3 is TGTGCCAGTAGTATTTATCCAGATGGAAACACCATATATTTT.

The gene calls are TRBV11-3 and TRBJ2-1; 10 positions agree with TRBD1. The ends lost 5 bases at V and 9 bases at J; junction bases unmatched: 13. The germline V gene has CDR1 SGHNT and CDR2 YENEEA. The CDR3 extends over 16 amino acids. CDR3: CASSHFDRGRSGEQFF. DNA of the CDR3: TGTGCCAGCAGCCACTTCGACAGGGGGCGCTCCGGTGAGCAGTTCTTC. Full variable domain (rest looked up from reference TRBV11-3 and TRBJ2-1): EAGVVQSPRYKIIEKKQPVAFWCNPISGHNTLYWYLQNLGQGPELLIRYENEEAVDDSQLPKDRFSAERLKGVDSTLKIQPAELGDSAVYLCASSHFDRGRSGEQFFGPGTRLTVL.

V gene TRBV19 combines with J gene TRBJ2-1; TRBD1 matches at 10 bases. The CDR3 contains 16 residues. V was pared by 4 bases and J by 5 bases, with 8 bases of the junction left unmatched. Germline V gene data show CDR1 as LNHDA and CDR2 as SQIVND (reference sequence). The CDR3 loop is CASSKDRGRKNNEQFF. CDR3 in DNA: TGTGCCAGTAGTAAAGACAGGGGGCGAAAGAACAATGAGCAGTTCTTC.

The chain employs TRBV19 and TRBJ2-4; 8 positions agree with TRBD1. Germline trimming cut 3 bases from V and 3 bases from J; bases unmatched to any gene: 10. Germline CDR1 LNHDA, CDR2 SQIVND (reference sequence). The CDR3 extends over 17 amino acids. The DNA for the CDR3 is TGTGCCAGTAGTATCCGCCCCCCGACAGGGGACAAAAACATTCAGTACTTC. Its translation is CASSIRPPTGDKNIQYF.

The genes are TRBV3-1 (or the pseudogene TRBV3-2) and TRBJ2-7; TRBD1 agrees at 12 bases. Per germline, CDR1 LGHDT and CDR2 YNNKEL (reference sequence). Unmatched junction bases numbered 5, after V lost 6 bases and J lost 2 bases. The CDR3 totals 15 residues. CDR3 DNA sequence: TGTGCCAGCAGAAGGGGACAGGGGGCGACCTACGAGCAGTACTTC. Translating it yields CASRRGQGATYEQYF.

This sequence joins TRBV5-4 and TRBJ1-2, with 10 bases identical to TRBD1. With V trimmed by 4 bases and J by 8 bases, 5 bases remained unmatched. This CDR3 comprises 13 residues. Looked up from germline, CDR1 is SGHNT and CDR2 is YYREEE (reference sequence). CDR3 coding DNA: TGTGCCAGCAGCCGACAGGGGGCTTACGGCTACACCTTC. This encodes CASSRQGAYGYTF.

J is TRBJ2-2 and V is TRBV7-9, with a possible D match to TRBD1 (5 bases). Germline values: CDR1 SEHNR, CDR2 FQNEAQ (reference sequence). V shed 6 bases and J shed 1 base, with 9 bases lying between them. The CDR3 sequence is 14 residues long. Here the CDR3 reads CASSRDRNTGELFF. CDR3 coding DNA: TGTGCCAGCAGTCGCGACAGGAACACCGGGGAGCTGTTTTTT. The variable domain in full, with the rest retrieved from reference TRBV7-9 and TRBJ2-2, is DTGVSQNPRHKITKRGQNVTFRCDPISEHNRLYWYRQTLGQGPEFLTYFQNEAQLEKSRLLSDRFSAERPKGSFSTLEIQRTEQGDSAMYLCASSRDRNTGELFFGEGSRLTVL.

This sequence joins TRBV20-1 and TRBJ2-3, with 10 bases fitting TRBD2. The CDR3 totals 15 residues. Germline V gene lookup returns CDR1 DFQATT and CDR2 SNEGSKA (reference sequence). V gave up 3 bases and J gave up 2 bases; unmatched junction bases: 5. CDR3 protein: CSASLAGGFTDTQYF. CDR3 in DNA: TGCAGTGCTAGTTTAGCGGGGGGTTTCACAGATACGCAGTATTTT.

The rearrangement uses TRBV6-4 and TRBJ2-5; D might be TRBD2 (5 bases). Trimming took 5 bases from V and 5 from J, leaving 12 bases between them. Germline loops: CDR1 MRHNA, CDR2 SNTAGT. This CDR3 comprises 13 residues. CDR3 in amino acids: CASSLNGEETQYF. In DNA, the CDR3 is TGTGCCAGCAGTCTAAACGGGGAGGAGACCCAGTACTTC.

The chain uses TRBV6-5 and TRBJ1-2; 7 positions agree with TRBD1. The J segment lost 5 bases and the V segment lost 7 bases, leaving 10 bases of the junction unmatched. The CDR3 runs 14 residues. Germline V lookup: CDR1 MNHEY, CDR2 SVGAGI. This CDR3 is CASTSMDRPYGYTF. The CDR3 DNA is TGTGCCAGCACCAGTATGGACAGGCCATATGGCTACACCTTC.

The V gene is TRBV13, the J gene TRBJ2-7, with D possibly TRBD2 on 5 matching bases. V lost 5 bases and J lost 3, with 11 bases in between. This CDR3 is 13 amino acids long. Germline V gene lookup returns CDR1 PRHDT and CDR2 FYEKMQ (reference sequence). DNA for the CDR3: TGTGCCAGCAGCCCGGGAAACAACTACGAGCAGTACTTC. Translating it yields CASSPGNNYEQYF.

CDR3 DNA: TGTGCCTGGAGTGGGCCGGGGGACGGCCAGCCCCAGCATTTT. It encodes CAWSGPGDGQPQHF. The J gene is TRBJ1-5, the V gene TRBV30; a weak D match, TRBD1 (5 bases). The V gene's germline CDR1 is GTSNPN and CDR2 SVGIG (reference sequence). The CDR3 totals 14 residues. V lost 1 base and J 7 bases, leaving 14 bases between the germline ends.

The V gene is TRBV28, the J gene TRBJ2-3; 14 bases align to TRBD2. J was trimmed by 0 bases and V by 3 bases; bases with no gene match: 17. This CDR3 is built from 22 residues. Germline V gene sequence: CDR1 MDHEN, CDR2 SYDVKM. CDR3 bases: TGTGCCAGCAGTTTTTCGGGACTAGCGGGGGCTTTTTCAAGCCCGAGCACAGATACGCAGTATTTT. Residues: CASSFSGLAGAFSSPSTDTQYF.

The chain couples TRBV10-2 to TRBJ2-3, with D tentatively TRBD1 (6 bases). Per germline, CDR1 WSHSY and CDR2 SAAADI. Trimming removed 5 bases from V and 0 bases from J, with 15 bases in between. The CDR3 length is 16 residues. The CDR3 DNA sequence: TGCGCCAGCAGTTCTCCGACAGGCACAAGCACAGATACGCAGTATTTT. This translates into CASSSPTGTSTDTQYF.

The chain is built from TRBV28 and TRBJ1-1; D might be TRBD1 (6 bases). V was shortened by 6 bases and J by 1 base, with 12 bases between the two germline ends. The CDR3 totals 14 residues. Germline-derived CDR1 and CDR2 are MDHEN and SYDVKM. In nucleotides, the CDR3 is TGTGCCAGCAGAGAACAGGGCACGAACACTGAAGCTTTCTTT. Its protein product is CASREQGTNTEAFF.

CDR3: CASSRDGEDYNEQFF. CDR3 coding DNA: TGTGCCAGCTCACGGGACGGGGAGGACTACAATGAGCAGTTCTTC. The genes are TRBV18 and TRBJ2-1; tentative D call: TRBD2 (6 bases). V lost 4 bases and J 3 bases, leaving 13 bases between the germline ends. Germline V gives CDR1 KGHSH, CDR2 LQKENI. The CDR3 has 15 residues.

This chain links TRBV4-1 with TRBJ1-4, with D perhaps matching TRBD1 (6 bases). Germline CDR1 MGHRA, CDR2 YSYEKL. Trimming cost V 3 bases and J 12 bases, with 14 bases left between them. The length of the CDR3 is 13 residues. The CDR3 sequence is CASSQYQGSQLFF. The CDR3, as DNA: TGCGCCAGCAGCCAGTACCAGGGGAGCCAACTGTTTTTT.

The chain links TRBV19 to TRBJ2-7; maybe TRBD2 (6 bases). The CDR3 covers 17 residues. The V and J ends lost 4 bases and 3 bases respectively, with 22 bases between them. CDR1 and CDR2 from the germline V gene are LNHDA and SQIVND (reference sequence). The chain's CDR3 is CASSKEFAGPLGYEQYF. CDR3 coding DNA: TGTGCCAGTAGTAAGGAATTTGCGGGACCCCTCGGCTACGAGCAGTACTTC.

V and J are TRBV27 and TRBJ2-7; maybe TRBD2 (7 bases). The V gene lost 3 bases and the J gene lost 4 bases, with 16 bases spanning the gap. This CDR3 is 15 amino acids long. Germline assignment: CDR1 MNHEY and CDR2 SMNVEV (reference sequence). The CDR3 sequence: CASSFTGAGAYEQYF. CDR3 in DNA: TGTGCCAGCAGTTTCACTGGGGCGGGGGCGTACGAGCAGTACTTC.

This clone was seen only a few times. The chain links TRBV5-1 to TRBJ1-6; 7 bases fit TRBD1. This CDR3 has 14 amino acids. V was clipped by 4 bases and J by 6 bases; unmatched bases: 4. Germline V CDR1 and CDR2: SGHRS, YFSETQ. CDR3: CASSAGTVNSPLHF. In DNA, the CDR3 is TGCGCCAGCAGCGCGGGGACAGTTAATTCACCCCTCCACTTT.

The chain combines TRBV13 with TRBJ1-6; D is perhaps TRBD1 (5 bases). The CDR3 covers 14 residues. V was trimmed by 0 bases and J by 5 bases, leaving 5 bases between them. CDR1 is PRHDT, CDR2 FYEKMQ, per germline (reference sequence). The CDR3 region has the DNA TGTGCCAGCAGCTTAGGCAGGGATAATTCACCCCTCCACTTT. Residues: CASSLGRDNSPLHF.

A single count supports this clone. V usage is TRBV5-1 and J usage is TRBJ2-2; a possible D gene is TRBD1 (6 bases). V lost 4 bases to trimming and J lost 4 bases, with 11 bases between them. The CDR3 runs 14 residues. The germline gives CDR1 SGHRS, CDR2 YFSETQ. CDR3 sequence reads: CASSLDRLTGELFF. The CDR3 DNA reads TGCGCCAGCAGCCTTGACAGGCTCACCGGGGAGCTGTTTTTT.

The rearrangement joins TRBV12-3 or TRBV12-4 to TRBJ2-1, with a weak D call TRBD2 (5 bases). V was clipped by 5 bases and J by 13 bases, with 18 bases between them. CDR3 length: 13 residues. The CDR3 spells CASSKPPGVPQFF. The CDR3 coding sequence is TGTGCCAGCAGTAAACCCCCCGGGGTCCCTCAGTTCTTC.

The chain combines TRBV5-4 with TRBJ1-2; 7 bases match TRBD1. Germline trimming cut 4 bases from V and 0 bases from J; bases unmatched to any gene: 6. Germline lookup yields CDR1 SGHNT and CDR2 YYREEE (reference sequence). The CDR3 covers 15 residues. The CDR3 region has the DNA TGTGCCAGCAGCCCTGGGACAGAATCTAACTATGGCTACACCTTC. It specifies CASSPGTESNYGYTF.

V usage is TRBV7-9 and J usage is TRBJ2-3; 9 bases fit TRBD2. The CDR3 spans 14 residues. Germline V lookup: CDR1 SEHNR, CDR2 FQNEAQ (reference sequence). The V gene end was trimmed by 7 bases and the J gene end by 5 bases; junction bases not matched to a gene: 7. CDR3 sequence reads: CASILAGLEDTQYF. The CDR3 DNA reads TGTGCCAGCATCCTAGCGGGACTAGAAGATACGCAGTATTTT.

The chain employs TRBV10-2 and TRBJ1-6, with D possibly being TRBD1 (5 bases). CDR3 length equals 17 residues. The germline gives CDR1 WSHSY, CDR2 SAAADI. V was pared by 3 bases and J by 10 bases, with 22 bases between. The DNA of the CDR3 is TGCGCCAGCAGTGATGCTGGGACGGGGGTTTTTGGATCACCCCTCCACTTT. It encodes CASSDAGTGVFGSPLHF.

The chain recombines TRBV27 with TRBJ2-1; D unclear. V lost 3 bases to trimming and J lost 2 bases, with 5 bases between them. Germline values: CDR1 MNHEY, CDR2 SMNVEV (reference sequence). The CDR3 sequence is 13 residues long. The CDR3 region is CASSFRTYNEQFF. The DNA for the CDR3 is TGTGCCAGCAGTTTCAGGACCTACAATGAGCAGTTCTTC.